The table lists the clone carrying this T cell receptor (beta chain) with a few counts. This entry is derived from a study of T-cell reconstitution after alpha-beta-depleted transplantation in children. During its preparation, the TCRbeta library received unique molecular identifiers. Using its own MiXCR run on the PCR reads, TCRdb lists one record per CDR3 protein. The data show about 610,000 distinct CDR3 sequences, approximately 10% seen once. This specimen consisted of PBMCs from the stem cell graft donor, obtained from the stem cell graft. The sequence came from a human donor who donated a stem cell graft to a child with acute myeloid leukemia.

The CDR3 is CASSQDSGLAGGDEQFF. The CDR3 bases are TGTGCCAGCAGCCAAGATTCCGGACTAGCGGGAGGGGATGAGCAGTTCTTC. The V call is TRBV3-1, the J call TRBJ2-1, with 15 bases matching TRBD2. Germline CDR1 is LGHDT and CDR2 is YNNKEL (reference sequence). There are 17 residues in the CDR3. The V segment lost 0 bases and the J segment 8 bases; nucleotides outside the gene matches: 5.